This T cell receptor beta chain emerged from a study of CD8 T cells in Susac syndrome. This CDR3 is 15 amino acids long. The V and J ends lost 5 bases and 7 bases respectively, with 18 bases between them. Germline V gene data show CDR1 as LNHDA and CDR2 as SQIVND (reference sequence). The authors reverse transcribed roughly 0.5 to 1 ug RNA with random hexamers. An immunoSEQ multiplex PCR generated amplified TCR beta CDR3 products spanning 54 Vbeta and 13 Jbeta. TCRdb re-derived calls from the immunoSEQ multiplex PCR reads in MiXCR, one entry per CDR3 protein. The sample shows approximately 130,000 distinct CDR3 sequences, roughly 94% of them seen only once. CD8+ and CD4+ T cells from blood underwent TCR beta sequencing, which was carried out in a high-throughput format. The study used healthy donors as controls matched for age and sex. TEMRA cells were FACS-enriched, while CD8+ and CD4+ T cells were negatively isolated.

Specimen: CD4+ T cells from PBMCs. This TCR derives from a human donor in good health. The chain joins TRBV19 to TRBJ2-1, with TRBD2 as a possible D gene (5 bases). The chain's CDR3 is CASSLRGRVGNEQFF. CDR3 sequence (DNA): TGTGCCAGTAGTCTCCGCGGGCGGGTTGGTAATGAGCAGTTCTTC.